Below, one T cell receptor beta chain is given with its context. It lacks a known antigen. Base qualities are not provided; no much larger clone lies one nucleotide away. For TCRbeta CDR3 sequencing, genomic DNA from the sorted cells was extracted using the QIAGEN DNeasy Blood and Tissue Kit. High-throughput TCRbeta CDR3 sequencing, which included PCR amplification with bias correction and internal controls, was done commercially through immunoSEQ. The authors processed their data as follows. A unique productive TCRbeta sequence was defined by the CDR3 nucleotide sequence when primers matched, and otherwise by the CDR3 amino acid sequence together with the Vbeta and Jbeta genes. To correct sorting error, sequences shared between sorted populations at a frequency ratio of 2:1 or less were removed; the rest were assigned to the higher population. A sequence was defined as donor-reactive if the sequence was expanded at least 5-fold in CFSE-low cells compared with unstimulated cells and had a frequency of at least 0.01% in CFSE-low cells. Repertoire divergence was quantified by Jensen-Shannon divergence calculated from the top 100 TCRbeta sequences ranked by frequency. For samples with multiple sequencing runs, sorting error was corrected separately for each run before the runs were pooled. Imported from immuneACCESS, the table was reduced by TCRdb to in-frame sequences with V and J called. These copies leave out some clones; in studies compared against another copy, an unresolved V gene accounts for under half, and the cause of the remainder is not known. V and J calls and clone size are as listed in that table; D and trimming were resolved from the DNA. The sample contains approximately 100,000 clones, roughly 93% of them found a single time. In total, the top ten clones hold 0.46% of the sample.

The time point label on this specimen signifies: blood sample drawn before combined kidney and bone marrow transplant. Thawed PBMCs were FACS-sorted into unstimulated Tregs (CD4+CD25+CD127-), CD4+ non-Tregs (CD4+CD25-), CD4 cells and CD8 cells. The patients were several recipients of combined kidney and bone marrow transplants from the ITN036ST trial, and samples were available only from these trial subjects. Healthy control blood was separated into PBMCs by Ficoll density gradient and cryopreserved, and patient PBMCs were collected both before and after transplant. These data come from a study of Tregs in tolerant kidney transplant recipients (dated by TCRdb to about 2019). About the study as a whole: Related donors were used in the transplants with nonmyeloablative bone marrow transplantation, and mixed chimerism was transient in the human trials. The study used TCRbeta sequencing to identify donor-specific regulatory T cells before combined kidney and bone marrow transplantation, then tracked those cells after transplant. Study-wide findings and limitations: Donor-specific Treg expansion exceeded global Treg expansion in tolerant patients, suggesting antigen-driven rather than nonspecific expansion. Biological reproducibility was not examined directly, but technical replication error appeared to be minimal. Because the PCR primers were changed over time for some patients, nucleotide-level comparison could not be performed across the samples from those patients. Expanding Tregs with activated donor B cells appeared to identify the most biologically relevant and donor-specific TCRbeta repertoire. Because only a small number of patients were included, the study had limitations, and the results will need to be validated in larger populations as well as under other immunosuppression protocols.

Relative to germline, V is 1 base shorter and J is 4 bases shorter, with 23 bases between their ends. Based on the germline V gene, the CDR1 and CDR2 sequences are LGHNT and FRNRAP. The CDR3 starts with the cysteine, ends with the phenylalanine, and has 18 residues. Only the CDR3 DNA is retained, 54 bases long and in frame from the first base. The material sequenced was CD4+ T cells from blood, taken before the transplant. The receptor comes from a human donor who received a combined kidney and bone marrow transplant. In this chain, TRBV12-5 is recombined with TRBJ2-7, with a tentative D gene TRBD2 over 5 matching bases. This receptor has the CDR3 CASGLAMGGPRGVYEQYF. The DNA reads TGTGCTAGTGGTTTGGCAATGGGCGGTCCCCGGGGTGTGTACGAGCAGTACTTC. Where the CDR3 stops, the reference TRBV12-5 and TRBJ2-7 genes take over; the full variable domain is DARVTQTPRHKVTEMGQEVTMRCQPILGHNTVFWYRQTMMQGLELLAYFRNRAPLDDSGMPKDRFSAEMPDATLATLKIQPSEPRDSAVYFCASGLAMGGPRGVYEQYFGPGTRLTVT.